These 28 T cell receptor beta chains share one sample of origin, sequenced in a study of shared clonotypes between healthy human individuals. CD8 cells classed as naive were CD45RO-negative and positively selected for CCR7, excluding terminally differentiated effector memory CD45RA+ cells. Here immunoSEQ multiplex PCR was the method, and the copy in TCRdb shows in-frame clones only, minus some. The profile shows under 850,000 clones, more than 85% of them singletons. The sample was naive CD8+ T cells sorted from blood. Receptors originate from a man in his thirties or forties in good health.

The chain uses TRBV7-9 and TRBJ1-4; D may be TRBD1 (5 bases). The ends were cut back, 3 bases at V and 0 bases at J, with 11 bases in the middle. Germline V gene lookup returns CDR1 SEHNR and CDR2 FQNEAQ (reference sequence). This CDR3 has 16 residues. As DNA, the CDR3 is TGTGCCAGCAGCTTGCCCCGGGGGACAACTAATGAAAAACTGTTTTTT. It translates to CASSLPRGTTNEKLFF.

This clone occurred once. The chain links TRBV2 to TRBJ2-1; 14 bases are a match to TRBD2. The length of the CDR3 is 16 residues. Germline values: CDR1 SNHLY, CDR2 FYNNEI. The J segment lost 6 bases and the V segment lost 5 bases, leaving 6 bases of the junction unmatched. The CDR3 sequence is CASSNLGLAGGNEQFF. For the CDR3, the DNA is TGTGCCAGCAGTAACCTCGGACTAGCGGGAGGCAATGAGCAGTTCTTC.

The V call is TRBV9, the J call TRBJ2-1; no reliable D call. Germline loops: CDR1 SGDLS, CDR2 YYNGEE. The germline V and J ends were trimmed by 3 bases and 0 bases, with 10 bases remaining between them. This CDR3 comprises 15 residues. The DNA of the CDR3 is TGTGCCAGCAGCGCGACACCGAGCTCCTACAATGAGCAGTTCTTC. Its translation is CASSATPSSYNEQFF.

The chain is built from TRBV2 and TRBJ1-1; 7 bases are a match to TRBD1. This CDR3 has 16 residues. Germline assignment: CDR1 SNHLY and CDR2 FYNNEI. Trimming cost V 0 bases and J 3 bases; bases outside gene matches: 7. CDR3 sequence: CASSEAPDRLDTEAFF. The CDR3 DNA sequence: TGTGCCAGCAGTGAAGCGCCGGACAGGTTGGACACTGAAGCTTTCTTT.

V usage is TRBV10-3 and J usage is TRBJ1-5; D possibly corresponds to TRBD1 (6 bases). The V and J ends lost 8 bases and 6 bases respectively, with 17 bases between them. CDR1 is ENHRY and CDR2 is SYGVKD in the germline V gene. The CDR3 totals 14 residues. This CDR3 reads CAIGSAGVGQPQHF. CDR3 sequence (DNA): TGTGCCATCGGGTCAGCAGGGGTTGGTCAGCCCCAGCATTTT.

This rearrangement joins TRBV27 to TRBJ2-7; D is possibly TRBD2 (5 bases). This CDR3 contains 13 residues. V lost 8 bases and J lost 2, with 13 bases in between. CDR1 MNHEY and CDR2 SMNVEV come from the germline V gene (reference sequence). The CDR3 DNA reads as TGTGCCAGCGGCCCGCAGCGGCCCTACGAGCAGTACTTC. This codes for CASGPQRPYEQYF.

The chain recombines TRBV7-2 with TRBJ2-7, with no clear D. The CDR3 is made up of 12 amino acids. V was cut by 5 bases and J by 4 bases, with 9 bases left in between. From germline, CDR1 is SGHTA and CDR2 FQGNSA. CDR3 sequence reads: CASSPRTYEQYF. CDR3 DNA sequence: TGTGCCAGCAGCCCCCGGACGTACGAGCAGTACTTC.

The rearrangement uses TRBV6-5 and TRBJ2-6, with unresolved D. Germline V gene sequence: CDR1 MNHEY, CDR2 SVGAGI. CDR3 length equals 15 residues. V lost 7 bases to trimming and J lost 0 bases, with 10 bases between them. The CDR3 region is CASKVDPSGANVLTF. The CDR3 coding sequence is TGTGCCAGCAAAGTCGACCCCTCTGGGGCCAACGTCCTGACTTTC.

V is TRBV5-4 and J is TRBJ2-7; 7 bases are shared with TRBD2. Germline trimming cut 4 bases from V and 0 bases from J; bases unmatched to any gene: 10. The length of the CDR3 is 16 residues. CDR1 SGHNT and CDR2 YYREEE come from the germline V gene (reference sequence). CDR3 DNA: TGTGCCAGCAGCCCGGAGACGCGGGGGTTCTCCTACGAGCAGTACTTC. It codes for CASSPETRGFSYEQYF.

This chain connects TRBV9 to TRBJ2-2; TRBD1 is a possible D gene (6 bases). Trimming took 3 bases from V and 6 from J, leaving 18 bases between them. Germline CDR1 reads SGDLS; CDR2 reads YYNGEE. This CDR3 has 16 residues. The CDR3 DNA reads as TGTGCCAGCAGCGCCCCTGACAGGACACGGGCCGGGGAGCTGTTTTTT. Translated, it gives CASSAPDRTRAGELFF.

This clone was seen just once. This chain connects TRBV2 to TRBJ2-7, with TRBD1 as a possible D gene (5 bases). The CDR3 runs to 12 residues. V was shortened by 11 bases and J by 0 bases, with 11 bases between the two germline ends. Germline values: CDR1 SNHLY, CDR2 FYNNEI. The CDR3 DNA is TGTGCCCCAGGGCTGCGCTCCTACGAGCAGTACTTC. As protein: CAPGLRSYEQYF.

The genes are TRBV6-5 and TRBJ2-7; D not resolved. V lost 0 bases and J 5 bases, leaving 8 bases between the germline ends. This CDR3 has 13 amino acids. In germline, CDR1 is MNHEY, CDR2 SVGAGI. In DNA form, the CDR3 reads TGTGCCAGCAGTTACTCGTATGGGAACGAGCAGTACTTC. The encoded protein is CASSYSYGNEQYF.

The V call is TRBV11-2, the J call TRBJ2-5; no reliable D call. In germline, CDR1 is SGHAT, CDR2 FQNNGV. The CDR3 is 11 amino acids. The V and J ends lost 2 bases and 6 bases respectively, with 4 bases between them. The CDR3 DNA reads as TGTGCCAGCAGCTTACTAAAGACCCAGTACTTC. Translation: CASSLLKTQYF.

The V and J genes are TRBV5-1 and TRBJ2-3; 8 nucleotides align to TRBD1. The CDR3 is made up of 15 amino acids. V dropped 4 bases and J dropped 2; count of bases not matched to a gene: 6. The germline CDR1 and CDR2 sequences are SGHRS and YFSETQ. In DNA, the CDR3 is TGCGCCAGCAGCCCACAGACAGGGGTCACAGATACGCAGTATTTT. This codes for CASSPQTGVTDTQYF.

The CDR3 DNA reads as TGCGCCAGCAGCTTCGGACTAGCGGGAGTGTCACGGGACACAGATACGCAGTATTTT. Residues: CASSFGLAGVSRDTDTQYF. The chain links TRBV5-1 to TRBJ2-3, with TRBD2 matching over 13 bases. The V gene's germline CDR1 is SGHRS and CDR2 YFSETQ. With V trimmed by 2 bases and J by 2 bases, 11 bases remained unmatched. This CDR3 contains 19 residues.

The CDR3 reads CASRSPGGTSGYEQYF. The CDR3 nucleotides are TGTGCCAGCCGTTCACCCGGCGGGACTAGCGGGTACGAGCAGTACTTC. The chain combines TRBV27 with TRBJ2-7; 12 bases agree with TRBD2. Germline loops: CDR1 MNHEY, CDR2 SMNVEV (reference sequence). J lost 4 bases, V lost 8 bases, and 12 bases had no gene match. The CDR3 spans 16 residues.

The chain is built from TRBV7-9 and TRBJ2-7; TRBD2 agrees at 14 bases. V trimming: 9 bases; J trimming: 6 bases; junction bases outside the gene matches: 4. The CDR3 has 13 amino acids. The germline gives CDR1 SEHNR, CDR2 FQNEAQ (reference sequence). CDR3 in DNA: TGTGCCAGTGCGGGACTAGCGGGGGTCGAGCAGTACTTC. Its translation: CASAGLAGVEQYF.

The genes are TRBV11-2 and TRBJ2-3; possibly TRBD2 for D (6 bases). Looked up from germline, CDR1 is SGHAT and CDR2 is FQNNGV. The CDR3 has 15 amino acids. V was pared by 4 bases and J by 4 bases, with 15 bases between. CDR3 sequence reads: CASSSRGRDSDTQYF. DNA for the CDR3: TGTGCCAGCAGCTCGCGGGGCAGGGATTCAGATACGCAGTATTTT.

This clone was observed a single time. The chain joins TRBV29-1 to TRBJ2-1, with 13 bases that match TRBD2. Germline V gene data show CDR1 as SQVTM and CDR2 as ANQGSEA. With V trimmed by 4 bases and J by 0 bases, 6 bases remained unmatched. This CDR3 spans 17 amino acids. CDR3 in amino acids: CSVAGTSGAPSYNEQFF. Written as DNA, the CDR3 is TGCAGCGTTGCAGGGACTAGCGGGGCCCCCTCCTACAATGAGCAGTTCTTC.

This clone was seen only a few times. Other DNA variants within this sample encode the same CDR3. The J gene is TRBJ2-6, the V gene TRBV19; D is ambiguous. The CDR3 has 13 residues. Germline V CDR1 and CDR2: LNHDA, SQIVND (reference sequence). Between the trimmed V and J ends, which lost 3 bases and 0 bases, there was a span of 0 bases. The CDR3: CASSISGANVLTF. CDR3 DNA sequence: TGTGCCAGTAGTATCTCTGGGGCCAACGTCCTGACTTTC.

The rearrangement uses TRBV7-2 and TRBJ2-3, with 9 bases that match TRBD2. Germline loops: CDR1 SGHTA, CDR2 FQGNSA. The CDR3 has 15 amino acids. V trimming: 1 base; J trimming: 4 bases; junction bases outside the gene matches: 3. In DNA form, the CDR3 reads TGTGCCAGCAGCTTAGGAGCGGGAGGCCCAGATACGCAGTATTTT. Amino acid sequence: CASSLGAGGPDTQYF.

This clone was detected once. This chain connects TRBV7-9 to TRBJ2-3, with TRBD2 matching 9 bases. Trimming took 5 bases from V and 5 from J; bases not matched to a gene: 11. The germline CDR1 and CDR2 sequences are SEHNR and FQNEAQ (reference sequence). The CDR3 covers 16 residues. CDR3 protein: CASSNSPGGREDTQYF. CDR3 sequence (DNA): TGTGCCAGCAGCAACTCCCCTGGCGGGAGGGAAGATACGCAGTATTTT.

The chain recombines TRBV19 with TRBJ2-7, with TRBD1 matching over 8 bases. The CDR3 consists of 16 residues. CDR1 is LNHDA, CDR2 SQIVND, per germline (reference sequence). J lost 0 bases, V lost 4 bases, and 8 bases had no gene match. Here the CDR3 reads CASSTRTGISSYEQYF. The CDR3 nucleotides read TGTGCCAGTAGTACCCGGACAGGGATCAGCTCCTACGAGCAGTACTTC.

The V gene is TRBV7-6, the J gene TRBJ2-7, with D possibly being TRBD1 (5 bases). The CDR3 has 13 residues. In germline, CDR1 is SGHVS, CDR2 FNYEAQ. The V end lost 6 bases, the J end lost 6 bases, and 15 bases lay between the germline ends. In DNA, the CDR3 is TGTGCCAGCAGTCTCGAAACAGGATCCGAGCAGTACTTC. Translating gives CASSLETGSEQYF.

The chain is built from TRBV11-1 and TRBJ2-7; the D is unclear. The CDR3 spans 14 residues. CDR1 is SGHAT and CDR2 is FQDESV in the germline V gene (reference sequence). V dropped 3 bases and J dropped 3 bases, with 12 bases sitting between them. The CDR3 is CASSFAGSSYEQYF. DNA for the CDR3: TGTGCCAGCAGCTTCGCAGGCAGCAGCTACGAGCAGTACTTC.

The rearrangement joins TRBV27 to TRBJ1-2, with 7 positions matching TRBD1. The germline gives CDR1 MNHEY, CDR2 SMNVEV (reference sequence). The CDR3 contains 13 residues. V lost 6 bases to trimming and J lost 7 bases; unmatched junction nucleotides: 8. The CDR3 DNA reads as TGTGCCAGCAGCCCAGACAGGGCCACTGGCTACACCTTC. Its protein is CASSPDRATGYTF.

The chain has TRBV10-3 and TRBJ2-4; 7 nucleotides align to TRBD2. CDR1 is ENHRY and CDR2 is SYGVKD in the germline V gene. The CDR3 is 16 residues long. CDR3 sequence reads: CTRPKLGRVAKNIQYF. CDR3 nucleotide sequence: TGTACCAGGCCAAAATTAGGGAGGGTAGCCAAAAACATTCAGTACTTC.

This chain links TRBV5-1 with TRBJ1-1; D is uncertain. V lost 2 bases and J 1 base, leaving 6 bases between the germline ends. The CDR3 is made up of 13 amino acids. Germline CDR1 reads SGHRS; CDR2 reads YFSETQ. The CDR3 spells CASSFQGNTEAFF. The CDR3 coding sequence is TGCGCCAGCAGCTTTCAAGGGAACACTGAAGCTTTCTTT.